The rows below give T cell receptor beta chains drawn from one sample of a study of lymphopenia after photon versus proton radiotherapy. Sequenced by immunoSEQ multiplex PCR; TCRdb stores in-frame clones only, minus some. The sample shows 150,000 to 200,000 clones, around 85% of them seen only once. The starting material was peripheral blood, obtained from a patient treated with photon-based radiotherapy. The receptors originated from a man aged 50 to 60 with gastric cancer. CDR3s leave out the opening cysteine and the closing phenylalanine or tryptophan. The order of the fields is V gene, J gene, CDR3 protein.

>TRBV7-2|TRBJ2-1
ASSLGGRREKDEQF
>TRBV5-4|TRBJ2-5
ASSLTHQQETQY
>TRBV2|TRBJ2-1
ASRGTGGYNEQF
>TRBV6-1|TRBJ2-1
ASSEMILALDEQF
>TRBV14|TRBJ2-3
ASRRTGYGDTQY
>TRBV19|TRBJ2-2
ASRKDRRNTGELF
>TRBV7-6|TRBJ2-1
ASGQGTSNEQF
>TRBV5-1|TRBJ1-2
ASSSTTGLNYGYT
>TRBV27|TRBJ2-3
ATSQVRGTDTQY
>TRBV7-2|TRBJ1-1
ASSLAAGKGTEAF
>TRBV15|TRBJ1-5
ATSRGQGTQPQH
>TRBV5-4|TRBJ2-7
ASAVGSSYEQY
>TRBV7-9|TRBJ2-1
ASSLDGGSYNEQF
>TRBV5-1|TRBJ2-7
ASSPTLLAGGSYEQY
>TRBV30|TRBJ1-2
AWSVEQGGGYT
>TRBV7-9|TRBJ1-1
ASSQGAAGTEAF
>TRBV4-3|TRBJ2-3
ASSQELAGTDTQY
>TRBV5-6|TRBJ2-7
ASSLTGGKTYEQY
>TRBV6-4|TRBJ1-2
ASSEVAGQGDSNGYT
>TRBV7-2|TRBJ2-1
ASSLDVSPYNEQF
>TRBV11-2|TRBJ1-2
ASSPVRDRGPVYGYT
>TRBV4-1|TRBJ1-4
ASSQTGANEKLF
>TRBV27|TRBJ2-1
ASSLGAYNEQF
>TRBV25-1|TRBJ2-7
ASSDEGRSYEQY
>TRBV5-1|TRBJ1-4
ASSLGYVAEDEKLF
>TRBV5-4|TRBJ2-3
ASSLDTTDTQY
>TRBV7-3|TRBJ2-1
ASSQTQGNEQF
>TRBV18|TRBJ1-2
ASSSGGDPYGYT
>TRBV7-9|TRBJ2-5
ASSLAGQPWVETQY
>TRBV18|TRBJ2-3
ASSPRADTQY
>TRBV7-6|TRBJ1-1
ASTNRGRNTEAF
>TRBV9|TRBJ1-2
ASSRTGDRYSYGYT
>TRBV18|TRBJ2-1
ASSLLSVGYNEQF
>TRBV19|TRBJ1-1
ASSAGQGDTEAF
>TRBV6-6|TRBJ1-2
ASSRVGPDNYGYT
>TRBV4-2|TRBJ2-4
ASSQGLAGGRGAKNIQY
>TRBV4-2|TRBJ2-1
ASSQETASAGEQF
>TRBV7-6|TRBJ1-1
ASSADRNTEAF
>TRBV6-6|TRBJ2-2
ATGTSGTGELF
>TRBV27|TRBJ2-4
ASSQTGTSGSRAKNIQY
>TRBV7-9|TRBJ1-2
ASSINGQVSNYGYT
>TRBV30|TRBJ1-2
AWSVRGAAASNYGYT
>TRBV18|TRBJ1-3
ASSPPAGWISGNTIY
>TRBV7-6|TRBJ2-3
ASSSPGAGVSTDTQY